These 14 T cell receptor beta chains originate from one sample sequenced in a study of PD-L1 blockade in urothelial cancer. Data came from immunoSEQ multiplex PCR; TCRdb stores just in-frame clones and leaves some out. The sample includes around 70,000 clones, roughly 80% of them seen just once. Material: PBMCs, obtained around atezolizumab (anti-PD-L1) treatment. Receptors were obtained from a man aged 65 to 85 with urothelial cancer.

This clone was found once. The chain employs TRBV7-8 and TRBJ2-5, with TRBD1 as a possible D gene (6 bases). Looked up from germline, CDR1 is SGHVS and CDR2 is FQNEAQ. CDR3 length: 14 residues. The V end was cut by 2 bases, the J end by 5 bases, with 12 bases between. In DNA, the CDR3 is TGTGCCAGCAGCTTAACAGGGTGGGGGGAGACCCAGTACTTC. This gives the protein CASSLTGWGETQYF.

This sequence joins TRBV19 and TRBJ2-2; 8 nucleotides agree with TRBD2. The germline CDR1 and CDR2 sequences are LNHDA and SQIVND (reference sequence). J gave up 7 bases and V 9 bases, and 10 bases lay outside the gene matches. CDR3 size: 14 residues. The CDR3 loop is CASRTGGSGGELFF. CDR3 DNA sequence: TGTGCCAGCCGGACGGGGGGGAGCGGCGGGGAGCTGTTTTTT. The complete variable domain, with remaining parts taken from reference TRBV19 and TRBJ2-2, reads DGGITQSPKYLFRKEGQNVTLSCEQNLNHDAMYWYRQDPGQGLRLIYYSQIVNDFQKGDIAEGYSVSREKKESFPLTVTSAQKNPTAFYLCASRTGGSGGELFFGEGSRLTVL.

This clone occurred once. The genes are TRBV5-1 and TRBJ2-7; 11 positions agree with TRBD1. Trimming took 4 bases from V and 4 from J; bases not matched to a gene: 4. Germline V CDR1 and CDR2: SGHRS, YFSETQ. There are 14 residues in the CDR3. The CDR3 DNA reads TGCGCCAGCAGCCCCGGGACAGGGGGATACGAGCAGTACTTC. Translated, it gives CASSPGTGGYEQYF. The complete variable domain, with remaining parts taken from reference TRBV5-1 and TRBJ2-7, reads KAGVTQTPRYLIKTRGQQVTLSCSPISGHRSVSWYQQTPGQGLQFLFEYFSETQRNKGNFPGRFSGRQFSNSRSEMNVSTLELGDSALYLCASSPGTGGYEQYFGPGTRLTVT.

The chain joins TRBV10-1 to TRBJ2-1; 11 bases are shared with TRBD2. Germline CDR1 is WNHNN and CDR2 is SYGVQD (reference sequence). V shed 6 bases, J shed 5 bases, and the junction held 9 bases outside the gene matches. The CDR3 runs 16 residues. The CDR3 region is CASSPLSTSGNNEQFF. As DNA, the CDR3 is TGCGCCAGCAGCCCCCTATCGACTAGCGGGAACAATGAGCAGTTCTTC.

The chain combines TRBV18 with TRBJ2-7; tentative D call: TRBD2 (5 bases). The CDR3 spans 18 residues. V lost 2 bases, J lost 0 bases, and 20 bases lay in between. Germline values: CDR1 KGHSH, CDR2 LQKENI. The CDR3 sequence: CASSPGGYDIKVSYEQYF. CDR3 sequence (DNA): TGTGCCAGCTCACCAGGAGGATATGATATTAAGGTCTCCTACGAGCAGTACTTC. Complete variable domain (other parts from reference TRBV18 and TRBJ2-7): NAGVMQNPRHLVRRRGQEARLRCSPMKGHSHVYWYRQLPEEGLKFMVYLQKENIIDESGMPKERFSAEFPKEGPSILRIQQVVRGDSAAYFCASSPGGYDIKVSYEQYFGPGTRLTVT.

J is TRBJ2-1 and V is TRBV11-2, with D perhaps TRBD1 (6 bases). The ends were cut back, 2 bases at V and 5 bases at J, with 10 bases in the middle. Germline values: CDR1 SGHAT, CDR2 FQNNGV. The CDR3 is made up of 14 amino acids. As DNA, the CDR3 is TGTGCCAGCAGCTTAAGAGGGGGTAACAATGAGCAGTTCTTC. The encoded protein is CASSLRGGNNEQFF.

This chain connects TRBV7-9 to TRBJ2-7; D is perhaps TRBD2 (6 bases). The length of the CDR3 is 12 residues. Germline CDR1 SEHNR, CDR2 FQNEAQ (reference sequence). V was clipped by 0 bases and J by 9 bases, with 9 bases between them. CDR3 in DNA: TGTGCCAGCAGCTTAGCGCTGGAGGGGCAGTACTTC. This translates into CASSLALEGQYF. Full variable domain (remainder filled in from reference TRBV7-9 and TRBJ2-7): DTGVSQNPRHKITKRGQNVTFRCDPISEHNRLYWYRQTLGQGPEFLTYFQNEAQLEKSRLLSDRFSAERPKGSFSTLEIQRTEQGDSAMYLCASSLALEGQYFGPGTRLTVT.

The rearrangement uses TRBV5-1 and TRBJ2-2, with 14 bases aligning to TRBD2. Germline CDR1 is SGHRS and CDR2 is YFSETQ. The CDR3 is made up of 18 amino acids. With V trimmed by 5 bases and J by 2 bases, 8 bases remained unmatched. The CDR3 protein is CASRRPGTSGRNTGELFF. CDR3 coding DNA: TGCGCCAGCAGGCGGCCGGGGACTAGCGGGAGAAACACCGGGGAGCTGTTTTTT.

The CDR3 here is CASSLDFGDSETQYF. Here the CDR3 DNA reads TGCGCCAGCAGCTTGGATTTCGGGGATTCGGAGACCCAGTACTTC. The rearrangement links TRBV5-1 to TRBJ2-5; TRBD2 might be the D (5 bases). The CDR3 is 15 residues long. The V gene lost 0 bases and the J gene lost 5 bases, with 14 bases spanning the gap. Germline assignment: CDR1 SGHRS and CDR2 YFSETQ. Looking up the rest from reference TRBV5-1 and TRBJ2-5 gives the full variable domain: KAGVTQTPRYLIKTRGQQVTLSCSPISGHRSVSWYQQTPGQGLQFLFEYFSETQRNKGNFPGRFSGRQFSNSRSEMNVSTLELGDSALYLCASSLDFGDSETQYFGPGTRLLVL.

The chain uses TRBV7-6 and TRBJ2-1, with TRBD1 as a possible D gene (6 bases). Between the trimmed V and J ends, which lost 4 bases and 4 bases, there was a span of 11 bases. The CDR3 runs to 14 residues. Germline lookup yields CDR1 SGHVS and CDR2 FNYEAQ. Here the CDR3 reads CASSYTGQYNEQFF. CDR3 bases: TGTGCCAGCAGCTATACTGGACAGTACAATGAGCAGTTCTTC.

CDR3 amino acids: CASSALTTDTQYF. The CDR3 nucleotides are TGCGCCAGCAGCGCGCTTACCACAGATACGCAGTATTTT. This chain links TRBV5-1 with TRBJ2-3; D is ambiguous. V dropped 4 bases and J dropped 2 bases, with 8 bases sitting between them. Per the germline V gene, CDR1 is SGHRS and CDR2 is YFSETQ. This CDR3 spans 13 amino acids.

This chain links TRBV6-1 with TRBJ2-3, with TRBD1 matching over 8 bases. V lost 6 bases to trimming and J lost 6 bases; unmatched junction nucleotides: 2. This CDR3 comprises 12 residues. Germline lookup yields CDR1 MNHNS and CDR2 SASEGT. DNA for the CDR3: TGTGCCAGCAGGGACAGGGCTGATACGCAGTATTTT. It specifies CASRDRADTQYF.

This clone was counted only a few times. The chain recombines TRBV5-6 with TRBJ2-7; 10 bases are shared with TRBD1. The germline V gene has CDR1 SGHDT and CDR2 YYEEEE. The length of the CDR3 is 15 residues. The V gene end was trimmed by 4 bases and the J gene end by 2 bases; junction bases not matched to a gene: 6. The CDR3 bases are TGTGCCAGCAGCGCCGCCGGGACAGGGGCCTACGAGCAGTACTTC. Amino acid sequence: CASSAAGTGAYEQYF. The complete variable domain, with remaining parts taken from reference TRBV5-6 and TRBJ2-7, reads DAGVTQSPTHLIKTRGQQVTLRCSPKSGHDTVSWYQQALGQGPQFIFQYYEEEERQRGNFPDRFSGHQFPNYSSELNVNALLLGDSALYLCASSAAGTGAYEQYFGPGTRLTVT.

The chain uses TRBV19 and TRBJ2-1; D is undetermined. Germline V gene sequence: CDR1 LNHDA, CDR2 SQIVND (reference sequence). The V gene lost 5 bases and the J gene lost 0 bases, with 8 bases spanning the gap. CDR3 length equals 14 residues. CDR3 region: CASSPRSSYNEQFF. Written as DNA, the CDR3 is TGTGCCAGTAGTCCTAGAAGCTCCTACAATGAGCAGTTCTTC.